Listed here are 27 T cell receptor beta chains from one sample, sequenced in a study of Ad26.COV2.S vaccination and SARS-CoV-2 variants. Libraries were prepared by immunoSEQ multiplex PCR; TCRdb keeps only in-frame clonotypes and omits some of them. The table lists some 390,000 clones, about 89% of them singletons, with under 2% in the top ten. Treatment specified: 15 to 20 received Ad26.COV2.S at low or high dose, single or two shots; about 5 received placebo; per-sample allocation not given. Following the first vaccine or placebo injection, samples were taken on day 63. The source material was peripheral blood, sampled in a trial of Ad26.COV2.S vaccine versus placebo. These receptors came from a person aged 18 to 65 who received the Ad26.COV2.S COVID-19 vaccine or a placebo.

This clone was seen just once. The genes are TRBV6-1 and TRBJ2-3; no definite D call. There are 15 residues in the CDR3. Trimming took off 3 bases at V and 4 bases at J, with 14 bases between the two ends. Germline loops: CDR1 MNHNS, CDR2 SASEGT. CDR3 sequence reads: CASSEATTGSDTQYF. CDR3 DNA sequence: TGTGCCAGCAGTGAGGCAACCACCGGGTCAGATACGCAGTATTTT.

The CDR3: CAWGRGYEQYF. For the CDR3, the DNA is TGTGCCTGGGGGAGAGGGTACGAGCAGTACTTC. This chain joins TRBV30 and TRBJ2-7, with D tentatively TRBD2 (5 bases). With 5 bases removed from V and 4 bases from J, the gap between germline ends came to 9 bases. This CDR3 has 11 amino acids. Germline V CDR1 and CDR2: GTSNPN, SVGIG (reference sequence).

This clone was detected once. CDR3 in DNA: TGTGCCAGCAGTTACTCGAAGACAGGTTATTTGGAAGCTTTCTTT. This codes for CASSYSKTGYLEAFF. This chain links TRBV6-5 with TRBJ1-1; D is perhaps TRBD1 (6 bases). The CDR3 consists of 15 residues. V was trimmed by 0 bases and J by 8 bases, leaving 16 bases between them. CDR1 is MNHEY and CDR2 is SVGAGI in the germline V gene.

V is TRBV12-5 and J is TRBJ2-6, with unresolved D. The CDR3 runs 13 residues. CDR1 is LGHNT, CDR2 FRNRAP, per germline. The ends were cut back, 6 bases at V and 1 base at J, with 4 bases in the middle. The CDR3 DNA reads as TGTGCTAGTGGACAATCTGGGGCCAACGTCCTGACTTTC. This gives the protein CASGQSGANVLTF.

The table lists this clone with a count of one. The CDR3 nucleotides are TGCAGCGTTGAGGAGACAGGGACTTATGGCTACACCTTC. This translates into CSVEETGTYGYTF. J is TRBJ1-2 and V is TRBV29-1; 7 bases align to TRBD1. Germline V gene data show CDR1 as SQVTM and CDR2 as ANQGSEA. The CDR3 consists of 13 residues. J gave up 5 bases and V 3 bases, and 6 bases lay outside the gene matches.

CDR3 in DNA: TGTGCCAGCAGTGAAGCGAGGGGGCTCTATGGCTACACCTTC. Encoded protein: CASSEARGLYGYTF. The rearrangement joins TRBV6-1 to TRBJ1-2; 7 positions match TRBD1. The CDR3 has 14 amino acids. Germline V CDR1 and CDR2: MNHNS, SASEGT. Unmatched junction bases numbered 2, after V lost 0 bases and J lost 4 bases.

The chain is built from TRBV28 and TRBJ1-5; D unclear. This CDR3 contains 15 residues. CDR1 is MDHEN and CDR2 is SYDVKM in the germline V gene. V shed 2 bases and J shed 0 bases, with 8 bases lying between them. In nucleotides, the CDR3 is TGTGCCAGCAGTTTAGGATCCGATAGCAATCAGCCCCAGCATTTT. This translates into CASSLGSDSNQPQHF. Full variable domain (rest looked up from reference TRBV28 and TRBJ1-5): DVKVTQSSRYLVKRTGEKVFLECVQDMDHENMFWYRQDPGLGLRLIYFSYDVKMKEKGDIPEGYSVSREKKERFSLILESASTNQTSMYLCASSLGSDSNQPQHFGDGTRLSIL.

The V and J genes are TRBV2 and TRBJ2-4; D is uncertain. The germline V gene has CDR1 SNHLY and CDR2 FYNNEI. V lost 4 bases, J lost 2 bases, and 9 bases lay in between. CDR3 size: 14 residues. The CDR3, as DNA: TGTGCCAGCAGTGGGCCGGGCCCCAAAAACATTCAGTACTTC. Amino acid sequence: CASSGPGPKNIQYF.

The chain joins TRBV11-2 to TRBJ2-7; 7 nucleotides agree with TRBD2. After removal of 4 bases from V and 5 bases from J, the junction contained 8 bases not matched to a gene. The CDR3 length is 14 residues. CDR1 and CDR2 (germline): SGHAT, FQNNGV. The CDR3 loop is CASSWALGGNEQYF. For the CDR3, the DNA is TGTGCCAGCAGCTGGGCTCTGGGGGGGAACGAGCAGTACTTC.

CDR3 nucleotides: TGTGCCAGCAGCCAGGGTTTTACTGGAAACACCATATATTTT. Translation: CASSQGFTGNTIYF. The chain carries TRBV3-1 (or the pseudogene TRBV3-2) and TRBJ1-3; D ambiguous. Germline-derived CDR1 and CDR2 are LGHDT and YNNKEL (reference sequence). V was trimmed by 3 bases and J by 2 bases, leaving 8 bases between them. CDR3 length: 14 amino acids.

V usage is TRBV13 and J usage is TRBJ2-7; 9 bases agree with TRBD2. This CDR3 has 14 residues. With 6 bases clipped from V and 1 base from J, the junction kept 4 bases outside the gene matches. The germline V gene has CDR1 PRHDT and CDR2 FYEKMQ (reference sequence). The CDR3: CASRAGGTSYEQYF. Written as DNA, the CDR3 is TGTGCCAGCAGAGCGGGAGGTACGTCCTACGAGCAGTACTTC.

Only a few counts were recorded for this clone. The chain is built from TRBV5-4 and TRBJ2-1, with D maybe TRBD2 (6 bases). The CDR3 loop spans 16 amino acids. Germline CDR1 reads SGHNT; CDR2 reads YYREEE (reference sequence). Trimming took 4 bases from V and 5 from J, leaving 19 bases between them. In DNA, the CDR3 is TGTGCCAGCAGCCCGGAGACCAGCGCGGGGAACAATGAGCAGTTCTTC. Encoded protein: CASSPETSAGNNEQFF.

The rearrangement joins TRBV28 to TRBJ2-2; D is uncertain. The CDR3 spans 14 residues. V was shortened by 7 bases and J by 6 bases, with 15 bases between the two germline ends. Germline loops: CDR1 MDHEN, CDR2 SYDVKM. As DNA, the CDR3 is TGTGCCAGCACAAACGGGCTTTGGGCCGGGGAGCTGTTTTTT. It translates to CASTNGLWAGELFF. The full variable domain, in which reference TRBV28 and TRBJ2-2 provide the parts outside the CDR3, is DVKVTQSSRYLVKRTGEKVFLECVQDMDHENMFWYRQDPGLGLRLIYFSYDVKMKEKGDIPEGYSVSREKKERFSLILESASTNQTSMYLCASTNGLWAGELFFGEGSRLTVL.

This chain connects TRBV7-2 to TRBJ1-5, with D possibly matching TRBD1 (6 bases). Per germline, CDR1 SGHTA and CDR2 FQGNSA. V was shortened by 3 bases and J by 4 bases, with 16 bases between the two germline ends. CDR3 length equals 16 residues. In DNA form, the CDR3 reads TGTGCCAGCAGCTTGGGAATGGCAGGGGTAAATCAGCCCCAGCATTTT. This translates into CASSLGMAGVNQPQHF.

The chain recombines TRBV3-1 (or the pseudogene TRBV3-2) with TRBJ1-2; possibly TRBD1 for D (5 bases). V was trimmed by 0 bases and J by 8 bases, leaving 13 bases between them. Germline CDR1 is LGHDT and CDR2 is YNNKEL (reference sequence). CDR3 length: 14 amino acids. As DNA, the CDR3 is TGTGCCAGCAGCCAAGATAACAGGTTGGAAGGCTACACCTTC. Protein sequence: CASSQDNRLEGYTF.

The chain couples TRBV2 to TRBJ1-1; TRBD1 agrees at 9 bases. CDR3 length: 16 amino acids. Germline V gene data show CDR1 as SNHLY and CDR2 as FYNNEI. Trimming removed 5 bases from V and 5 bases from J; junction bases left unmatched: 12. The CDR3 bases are TGTGCCAGCAGTCCAGGGACAGGGCAAAGAGGGACTGAAGCTTTCTTT. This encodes CASSPGTGQRGTEAFF.

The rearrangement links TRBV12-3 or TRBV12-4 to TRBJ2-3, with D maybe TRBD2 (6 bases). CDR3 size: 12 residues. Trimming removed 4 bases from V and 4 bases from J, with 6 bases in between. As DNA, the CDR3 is TGTGCCAGCAGTTCTAGCGCAGATACGCAGTATTTT. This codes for CASSSSADTQYF.

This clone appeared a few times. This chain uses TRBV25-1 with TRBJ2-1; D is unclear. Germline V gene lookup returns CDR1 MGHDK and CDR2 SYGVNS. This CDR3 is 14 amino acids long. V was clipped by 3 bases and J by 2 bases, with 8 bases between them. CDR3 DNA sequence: TGTGCCAGCAGTGAGGAGCGTCCCTACAATGAGCAGTTCTTC. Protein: CASSEERPYNEQFF.

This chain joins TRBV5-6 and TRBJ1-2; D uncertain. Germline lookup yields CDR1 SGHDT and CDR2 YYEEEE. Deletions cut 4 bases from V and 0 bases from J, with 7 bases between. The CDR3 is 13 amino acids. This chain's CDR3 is CASSRRANYGYTF. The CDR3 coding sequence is TGTGCCAGCAGCCGGCGAGCTAACTATGGCTACACCTTC.

CDR3 bases: TGTGCCAGCTCACCTTGGCCGAACACCGGGGAGCTGTTTTTT. Protein sequence: CASSPWPNTGELFF. V is TRBV18 and J is TRBJ2-2; D not resolved. Trimming took 3 bases from V and 0 from J, leaving 5 bases between them. Germline V CDR1 and CDR2: KGHSH, LQKENI. The CDR3 totals 14 residues.

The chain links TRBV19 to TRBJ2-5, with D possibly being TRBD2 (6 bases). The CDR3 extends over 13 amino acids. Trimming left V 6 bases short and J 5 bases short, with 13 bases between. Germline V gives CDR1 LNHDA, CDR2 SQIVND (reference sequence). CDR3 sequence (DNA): TGTGCCAGTAGCCTCAATGCGGGGGAGACCCAGTACTTC. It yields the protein CASSLNAGETQYF.

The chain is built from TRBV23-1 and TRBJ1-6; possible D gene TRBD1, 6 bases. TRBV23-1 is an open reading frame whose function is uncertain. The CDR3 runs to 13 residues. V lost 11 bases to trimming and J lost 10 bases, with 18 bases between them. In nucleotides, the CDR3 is TGCGCCCCCCCAGGGGCGTTTTGGTCACCCCTCCACTTT. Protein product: CAPPGAFWSPLHF.

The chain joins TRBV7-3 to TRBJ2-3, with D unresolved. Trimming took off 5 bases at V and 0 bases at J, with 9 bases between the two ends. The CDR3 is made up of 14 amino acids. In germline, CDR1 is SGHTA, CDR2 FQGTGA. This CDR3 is CASSVASSTDTQYF. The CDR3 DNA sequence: TGTGCCAGCAGCGTTGCTTCTAGCACAGATACGCAGTATTTT.

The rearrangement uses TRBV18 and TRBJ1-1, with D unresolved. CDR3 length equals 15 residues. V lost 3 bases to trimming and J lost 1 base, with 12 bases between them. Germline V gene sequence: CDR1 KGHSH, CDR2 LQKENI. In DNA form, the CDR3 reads TGTGCCAGCTCACCGACTCGGACGGAGAACACTGAAGCTTTCTTT. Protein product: CASSPTRTENTEAFF.

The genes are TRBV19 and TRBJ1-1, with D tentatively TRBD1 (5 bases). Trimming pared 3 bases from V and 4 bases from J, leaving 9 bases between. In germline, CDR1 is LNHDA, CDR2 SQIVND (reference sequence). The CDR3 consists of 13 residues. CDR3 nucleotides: TGTGCCAGTAGTATCGGGGCGGGCACTGAAGCTTTCTTT. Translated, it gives CASSIGAGTEAFF.

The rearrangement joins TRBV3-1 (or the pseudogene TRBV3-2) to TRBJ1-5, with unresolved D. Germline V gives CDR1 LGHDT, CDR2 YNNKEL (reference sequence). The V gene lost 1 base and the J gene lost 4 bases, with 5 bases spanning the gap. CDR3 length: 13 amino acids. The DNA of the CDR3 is TGTGCCAGCAGCCAAGGAGAGAATCAGCCCCAGCATTTT. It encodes CASSQGENQPQHF.

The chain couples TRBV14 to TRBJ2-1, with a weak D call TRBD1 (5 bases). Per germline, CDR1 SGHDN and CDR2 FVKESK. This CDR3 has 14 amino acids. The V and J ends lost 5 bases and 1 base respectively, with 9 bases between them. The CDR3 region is CASSSTVSYNEQFF. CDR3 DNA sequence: TGTGCCAGCAGCTCGACAGTATCCTACAATGAGCAGTTCTTC.